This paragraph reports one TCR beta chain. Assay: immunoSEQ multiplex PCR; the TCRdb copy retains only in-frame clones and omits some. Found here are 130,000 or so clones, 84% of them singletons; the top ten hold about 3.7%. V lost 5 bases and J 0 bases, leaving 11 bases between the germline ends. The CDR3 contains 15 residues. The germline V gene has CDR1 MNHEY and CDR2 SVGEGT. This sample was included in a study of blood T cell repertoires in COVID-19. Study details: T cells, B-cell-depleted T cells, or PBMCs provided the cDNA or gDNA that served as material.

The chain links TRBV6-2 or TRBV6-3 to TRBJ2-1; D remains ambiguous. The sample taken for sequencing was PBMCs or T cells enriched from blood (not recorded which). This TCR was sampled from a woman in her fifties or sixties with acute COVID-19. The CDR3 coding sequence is TGTGCCAGCAGTCGGCGGTCGAGCTCCTACAATGAGCAGTTCTTC. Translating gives CASSRRSSSYNEQFF.